These 23 T cell receptor beta chains were sequenced from one sample in a study of OX40 agonist ivuxolimab in advanced cancers. Libraries were made using the immunoSEQ multiplex PCR assay. The table comes from immuneACCESS by way of TCRdb, which keeps in-frame sequences with V and J called. Part of the clones is missing from these tables; in studies checked, under half for an unresolved V gene and the rest for unknown reasons. The sample contains some 14,000 clones, about three quarters of them found a single time. The ten largest make up 15% to 20% of the sample. The sequenced sample was CD4+ or CD8+ T cells sorted from blood, obtained in a trial of the OX40 agonist ivuxolimab. The source is an adult with an advanced solid tumor such as melanoma, head and neck, liver or kidney cancer.

The rearrangement uses TRBV15 and TRBJ1-5, with 8 bases that match TRBD1. CDR1 and CDR2 from the germline V gene are LNHNV and YYDKDF (reference sequence). V trimming: 3 bases; J trimming: 8 bases; junction bases outside the gene matches: 9. The CDR3 has 15 residues. The CDR3 region has the DNA TGTGCCACCAGCAGGGGCGGGACAGGATCTGAGCCCCAGCATTTT. It yields the protein CATSRGGTGSEPQHF.

This chain uses TRBV18 with TRBJ2-3; possibly TRBD2 for D (7 bases). Germline lookup yields CDR1 KGHSH and CDR2 LQKENI. CDR3 length: 16 amino acids. V shed 3 bases and J shed 2 bases, with 15 bases lying between them. CDR3 nucleotide sequence: TGTGCCAGCTCACCTGGAGCCGGGGGGCCCACAGATACGCAGTATTTT. This codes for CASSPGAGGPTDTQYF.

The chain couples TRBV6-5 to TRBJ1-1; D not resolved. CDR3 length equals 13 residues. V was clipped by 7 bases and J by 1 base, with 10 bases between them. The germline V gene has CDR1 MNHEY and CDR2 SVGAGI. The CDR3 protein is CASKWERNTEAFF. DNA of the CDR3: TGTGCCAGCAAGTGGGAAAGGAACACTGAAGCTTTCTTT.

This clone is a singleton in its sample. This chain links TRBV5-1 with TRBJ2-2; possibly TRBD1 for D (5 bases). Germline CDR1 and CDR2: SGHRS and YFSETQ. CDR3 length: 15 residues. Trimming removed 0 bases from V and 7 bases from J, with 13 bases in between. The CDR3 coding sequence is TGCGCCAGCAGCTTGGGAAACCAGGGATACGGGGAGCTGTTTTTT. The encoded protein is CASSLGNQGYGELFF.

The chain joins TRBV11-2 to TRBJ1-3; D is undetermined. Germline V CDR1 and CDR2: SGHAT, FQNNGV. With 1 base removed from V and 5 bases from J, the gap between germline ends came to 3 bases. The CDR3 loop spans 12 amino acids. This CDR3 is CASSLGRNTIYF. The CDR3 coding sequence is TGTGCCAGCAGCTTAGGCCGAAACACCATATATTTT.

Only one count was recorded for this clone. V usage is TRBV28 and J usage is TRBJ1-5; D not certain. The CDR3 totals 15 residues. V was cut by 4 bases and J by 3 bases, with 13 bases left in between. Germline CDR1 reads MDHEN; CDR2 reads SYDVKM. CDR3 loop: CASSSLTTFNQPQHF. The CDR3 DNA follows: TGTGCCAGCAGTTCCCTAACGACCTTCAATCAGCCCCAGCATTTT.

V usage is TRBV6-5 and J usage is TRBJ2-7, with D unclear. Germline V gene lookup returns CDR1 MNHEY and CDR2 SVGAGI. CDR3 length: 9 amino acids. Between the trimmed V and J ends, which lost 8 bases and 4 bases, there was a span of 3 bases. The CDR3 DNA reads as TGTGCCAGCTCTTACGAGCAGTACTTC. Protein: CASSYEQYF.

This chain connects TRBV11-1 to TRBJ2-7, with a tentative D call TRBD2 (6 bases). The germline V and J ends were trimmed by 8 bases and 2 bases, with 16 bases remaining between them. Germline loops: CDR1 SGHAT, CDR2 FQDESV (reference sequence). This CDR3 is built from 14 residues. CDR3 nucleotide sequence: TGTGCCAGCTCGGAGGGCCAGGATACCTACGAGCAGTACTTC. This sequence encodes CASSEGQDTYEQYF. Full variable domain (remainder filled in from reference TRBV11-1 and TRBJ2-7): EAEVAQSPRYKITEKSQAVAFWCDPISGHATLYWYRQILGQGPELLVQFQDESVVDDSQLPKDRFSAERLKGVDSTLKIQPAELGDSAMYLCASSEGQDTYEQYFGPGTRLTVT.

The chain uses TRBV9 and TRBJ2-2; weak D call: TRBD2 (6 bases). The CDR3 spans 16 residues. The germline V and J ends were trimmed by 0 bases and 7 bases, with 16 bases remaining between them. Germline V gene sequence: CDR1 SGDLS, CDR2 YYNGEE. This CDR3 reads CASSVATGVRIGELFF. CDR3 DNA sequence: TGTGCCAGCAGCGTAGCGACGGGGGTCCGAATCGGGGAGCTGTTTTTT.

The chain links TRBV19 to TRBJ2-7; D not resolved. V was shortened by 1 base and J by 3 bases, with 7 bases between the two germline ends. Germline V CDR1 and CDR2: LNHDA, SQIVND (reference sequence). The CDR3 loop spans 13 amino acids. The CDR3 DNA sequence: TGTGCCAGTAGTATAGCTCACAGCTACGAGCAGTACTTC. Translating it yields CASSIAHSYEQYF.

V gene TRBV6-5 combines with J gene TRBJ1-5; D not resolved. Between the trimmed V and J ends, which lost 3 bases and 3 bases, there was a span of 6 bases. CDR3 size: 13 residues. Germline V gene lookup returns CDR1 MNHEY and CDR2 SVGAGI. CDR3 bases: TGTGCCAGCAGTTATGGTGTCAATCAGCCCCAGCATTTT. This codes for CASSYGVNQPQHF.

This chain links TRBV9 with TRBJ2-7; D might be TRBD1 (6 bases). V was pared by 3 bases and J by 0 bases, with 13 bases between. The CDR3 consists of 15 residues. The V gene's germline CDR1 is SGDLS and CDR2 YYNGEE. CDR3 DNA sequence: TGTGCCAGCAGCGAGTCGACAGGAAGCTCCTACGAGCAGTACTTC. Translation gives CASSESTGSSYEQYF.

This sequence joins TRBV6-1 and TRBJ2-5, with D uncertain. The J call may be mistaken, given a closer DNA end match to TRBJ2-7. Germline CDR1 and CDR2: MNHNS and SASEGT. The CDR3 has 11 residues. The CDR3 is CASRELYEQYF. The CDR3, as DNA: TGTGCCAGCAGGGAACTCTACGAGCAGTACTTC.

V and J are TRBV6-5 and TRBJ2-5; TRBD2 matches 7 bases. The germline CDR1 and CDR2 sequences are MNHEY and SVGAGI. Trimming cost V 8 bases and J 6 bases; bases outside gene matches: 12. The CDR3 sequence is 14 residues long. This chain's CDR3 is CASHGGLGHQTQYF. The CDR3 DNA reads TGTGCCAGCCACGGAGGACTAGGTCATCAGACCCAGTACTTC.

V gene TRBV4-1 combines with J gene TRBJ2-1; TRBD1 or TRBD2 may be the D gene (5 bases each). V dropped 0 bases and J dropped 9 bases, with 21 bases sitting between them. CDR1 and CDR2 from the germline V gene are MGHRA and YSYEKL. The CDR3 extends over 17 amino acids. CDR3 coding DNA: TGCGCCAGCAGCCAAGATAATGGGGGTAGTGCAGCCCTTGAGCAGTTCTTC. This encodes CASSQDNGGSAALEQFF.

The V gene is TRBV27, the J gene TRBJ2-7, with unresolved D. Trimming stripped 0 bases from V and 7 bases from J, with 7 bases between. CDR1 MNHEY and CDR2 SMNVEV come from the germline V gene (reference sequence). This CDR3 spans 12 amino acids. CDR3 DNA: TGTGCCAGCAGTTTATCAGGACGGGAGCAGTACTTC. Its protein product is CASSLSGREQYF.

In its sample, this clone was seen a few times. The rearrangement joins TRBV9 to TRBJ1-6; the D gene is possibly TRBD1 (6 bases). The CDR3 runs to 15 residues. Deletions cut 4 bases from V and 9 bases from J, with 17 bases between. Germline V gene sequence: CDR1 SGDLS, CDR2 YYNGEE. The CDR3 nucleotides read TGTGCCAGCAGCCCTCAGACAGGAGCCGGTTCACCCCTCCACTTT. Translation: CASSPQTGAGSPLHF.

Sample share makes this clone medium-sized. In nucleotides, the CDR3 is TGCGCCAGCAGTGAGTCTGGAGGCAATGGCTACACCTTC. This translates into CASSESGGNGYTF. V is TRBV10-1 and J is TRBJ1-2, with D unresolved. CDR1 and CDR2 (germline): WNHNN, SYGVQD (reference sequence). Trimming removed 0 bases from V and 6 bases from J, with 8 bases in between. This CDR3 contains 13 residues.

A single count supports this clone. The chain combines TRBV18 with TRBJ2-3; 9 bases are shared with TRBD2. This CDR3 is 17 amino acids long. The V gene's germline CDR1 is KGHSH and CDR2 LQKENI. V shed 6 bases, J shed 2 bases, and the junction held 12 bases outside the gene matches. Here the CDR3 reads CASSPSLGGGATDTQYF. The CDR3 DNA is TGTGCCAGCTCGCCAAGTTTAGGCGGGGGGGCCACAGATACGCAGTATTTT.

This clone was picked up a small number of times. The J gene is TRBJ1-4, the V gene TRBV4-3, with 7 bases lining up with TRBD1. The CDR3 is made up of 17 amino acids. V shed 1 base, J shed 4 bases, and the junction held 9 bases outside the gene matches. The V gene's germline CDR1 is LGHNA and CDR2 YSLEER. The CDR3 DNA is TGCGCCAGCAGCCAAGGCTCAGGGGGAACCGTTAATGAAAAACTGTTTTTT. Protein sequence: CASSQGSGGTVNEKLFF.

The CDR3 sequence: CASSEKWADRAPIHEQFF. The CDR3 bases are TGCGCCAGCAGTGAGAAGTGGGCTGACAGGGCCCCTATCCATGAGCAGTTCTTC. The chain couples TRBV10-2 to TRBJ2-1, with 7 bases matching TRBD1. Unmatched junction bases numbered 18, after V lost 2 bases and J lost 8 bases. Germline CDR1 reads WSHSY; CDR2 reads SAAADI. This CDR3 contains 18 residues.

The chain carries TRBV5-6 and TRBJ1-6; D is perhaps TRBD1 (6 bases). Germline CDR1 is SGHDT and CDR2 is YYEEEE. V lost 3 bases and J 9 bases, leaving 7 bases between the germline ends. The CDR3 sequence is 12 residues long. CDR3 DNA sequence: TGTGCCAGCAGCTGGGGGGCTTCACCCCTCCACTTT. Translated: CASSWGASPLHF.

The chain is built from TRBV9 and TRBJ2-3; possible D gene TRBD2, 7 bases. The CDR3 totals 16 residues. Looked up from germline, CDR1 is SGDLS and CDR2 is YYNGEE. The germline V and J ends were trimmed by 1 base and 2 bases, with 14 bases remaining between them. The CDR3 DNA reads as TGTGCCAGCAGCGTACTCGCACGGGGGGCCACAGATACGCAGTATTTT. It specifies CASSVLARGATDTQYF.